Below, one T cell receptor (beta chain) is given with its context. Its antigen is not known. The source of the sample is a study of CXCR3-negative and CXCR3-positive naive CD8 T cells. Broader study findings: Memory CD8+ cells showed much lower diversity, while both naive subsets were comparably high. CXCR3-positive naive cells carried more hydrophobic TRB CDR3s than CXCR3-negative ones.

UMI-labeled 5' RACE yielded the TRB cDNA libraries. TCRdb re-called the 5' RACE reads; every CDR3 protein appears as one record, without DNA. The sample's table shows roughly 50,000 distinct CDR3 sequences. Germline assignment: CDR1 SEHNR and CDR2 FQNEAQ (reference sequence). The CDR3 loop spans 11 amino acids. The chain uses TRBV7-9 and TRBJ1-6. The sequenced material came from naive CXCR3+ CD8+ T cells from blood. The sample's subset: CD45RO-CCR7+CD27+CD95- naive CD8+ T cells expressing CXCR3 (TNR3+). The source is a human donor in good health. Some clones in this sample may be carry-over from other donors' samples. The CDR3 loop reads CASSLDAPLHF.